The next 14 T cell receptor beta chains were all read from a single sample in a study of cytomegalovirus exposure and HLA in healthy donors. In the PCR, 60 Vbeta and 13 Jbeta primers were used. Profiling relied on immunoSEQ multiplex PCR, and the TCRdb table lists in-frame clones only, not all of them. The table has about 140,000 clones, more than 70% seen once. Sequencing used PBMCs. The receptors stem from a man between 45 and 60 years old in good health and CMV-seronegative.

The chain carries TRBV7-9 and TRBJ1-1, with 7 bases matching TRBD1. This CDR3 region has 18 residues. The V gene end was trimmed by 4 bases and the J gene end by 3 bases; junction bases not matched to a gene: 17. In germline, CDR1 is SEHNR, CDR2 FQNEAQ (reference sequence). This CDR3 reads CASSSARGRGISDTEAFF. For the CDR3, the DNA is TGTGCCAGCAGCTCCGCCCGGGGCAGGGGGATTTCGGACACTGAAGCTTTCTTT.

This clone has just a few counts. The chain has TRBV29-1 and TRBJ1-1, with 7 bases lining up with TRBD1. Germline assignment: CDR1 SQVTM and CDR2 ANQGSEA. V shed 5 bases and J 3 bases; nucleotides not matched to a gene: 12. The CDR3 has 15 residues. The DNA of the CDR3 is TGCAGCGTTTACGGAGGGGACAGACTAGACACTGAAGCTTTCTTT. The encoded protein is CSVYGGDRLDTEAFF.

The chain has TRBV11-3 and TRBJ1-4; 10 nucleotides align to TRBD1. Germline values: CDR1 SGHNT, CDR2 YENEEA. After removal of 5 bases from V and 4 bases from J, the junction contained 1 base not matched to a gene. There are 14 residues in the CDR3. The CDR3 DNA follows: TGTGCCAGCAGCCGGGACAGGGGTAATGAAAAACTGTTTTTT. As protein: CASSRDRGNEKLFF.

The chain combines TRBV7-6 with TRBJ2-5; D unclear. Germline V gene lookup returns CDR1 SGHVS and CDR2 FNYEAQ. V lost 5 bases and J lost 3, with 16 bases in between. This CDR3 is built from 15 residues. The CDR3 region has the DNA TGTGCCAGCAGCCCCCCGGCGGCGGTAAAAGAGACCCAGTACTTC. It is translated as CASSPPAAVKETQYF.

This clone has just one count. J is TRBJ2-7 and V is TRBV15; 8 bases map to TRBD1. The germline gives CDR1 LNHNV, CDR2 YYDKDF (reference sequence). V dropped 5 bases and J dropped 7; count of bases not matched to a gene: 10. This CDR3 region has 14 residues. CDR3 coding DNA: TGTGCCACCAGCGACAGGGGTGGTTCTGATGAGCAGTACTTC. Protein: CATSDRGGSDEQYF.

This clone was observed a handful of times. The V gene is TRBV29-1, the J gene TRBJ1-5; D call uncertain. Trimming cost V 0 bases and J 7 bases, with 7 bases left between them. Germline V gives CDR1 SQVTM, CDR2 ANQGSEA. The CDR3 consists of 12 residues. CDR3 DNA: TGCAGCGTTGAAGAACGGGGACAGCCCCAGCATTTT. Its translation is CSVEERGQPQHF.

The rearrangement uses TRBV6-5 and TRBJ2-7, with 9 bases lining up with TRBD1. Germline V gene lookup returns CDR1 MNHEY and CDR2 SVGAGI. CDR3 length: 15 residues. After removal of 5 bases from V and 0 bases from J, the junction contained 5 bases not matched to a gene. In DNA, the CDR3 is TGTGCCAGCAGTCCGGGGACAGGGATCTCCTACGAGCAGTACTTC. Encoded protein: CASSPGTGISYEQYF.

V gene TRBV25-1 combines with J gene TRBJ2-1; D is unresolved. The CDR3 spans 13 residues. Germline-derived CDR1 and CDR2 are MGHDK and SYGVNS. Trimming took 4 bases from V and 10 from J, leaving 14 bases between them. CDR3 DNA sequence: TGTGCCAGCAGTGTTCCAGGCACCAGGGAGCAGTTCTTC. It encodes CASSVPGTREQFF.

The rearrangement joins TRBV27 to TRBJ2-1; unclear D gene. Trimming stripped 3 bases from V and 2 bases from J, with 8 bases between. The CDR3 extends over 14 amino acids. Germline loops: CDR1 MNHEY, CDR2 SMNVEV (reference sequence). The CDR3 nucleotides are TGTGCCAGCAGTTTCAGGAAGACCTACAATGAGCAGTTCTTC. It is translated as CASSFRKTYNEQFF.

This clone was seen more than once but under ten times. The chain combines TRBV2 with TRBJ1-5, with 7 bases that match TRBD1. The junction had 10 bases not matched to a gene; V was cut back by 10 bases and J by 4 bases. CDR1 is SNHLY, CDR2 FYNNEI, per germline. The CDR3 consists of 14 residues. The CDR3 nucleotides are TGTGCCATCACGGAGGGACAGCTGAATCAGCCCCAGCATTTT. It specifies CAITEGQLNQPQHF. The whole variable domain, remainder taken from reference TRBV2 and TRBJ1-5, is EPEVTQTPSHQVTQMGQEVILRCVPISNHLYFYWYRQILGQKVEFLVSFYNNEISEKSEIFDDQFSVERPDGSNFTLKIRSTKLEDSAMYFCAITEGQLNQPQHFGDGTRLSIL.

This clone was picked up one time. V is TRBV5-1 and J is TRBJ1-2; D gene ambiguous. The CDR3 is made up of 12 amino acids. Germline V gene lookup returns CDR1 SGHRS and CDR2 YFSETQ. Between the trimmed V and J ends, which lost 0 bases and 5 bases, there was a span of 5 bases. The CDR3 coding sequence is TGCGCCAGCAGCTTGGATCGTTATGGCTACACCTTC. It yields the protein CASSLDRYGYTF.

This clone has only a few counts. This chain connects TRBV7-2 to TRBJ1-5; D is uncertain. This CDR3 has 12 residues. In germline, CDR1 is SGHTA, CDR2 FQGNSA. Trimming stripped 2 bases from V and 7 bases from J, with 6 bases between. In DNA, the CDR3 is TGTGCCAGCAGCTTAACAGAACAGCCCCAGCATTTT. Protein sequence: CASSLTEQPQHF.

The chain uses TRBV6-1 and TRBJ1-1, with 8 bases aligning to TRBD1. J lost 12 bases, V lost 3 bases, and 6 bases had no gene match. The CDR3 contains 12 residues. Germline V lookup: CDR1 MNHNS, CDR2 SASEGT. CDR3 region: CASSELRDRSFF. CDR3 DNA: TGTGCCAGCAGTGAGCTCCGGGACAGGTCTTTCTTT.

The chain has TRBV5-1 and TRBJ1-3; perhaps TRBD1 as D (6 bases). Germline-derived CDR1 and CDR2 are SGHRS and YFSETQ. This CDR3 is 16 amino acids long. With 4 bases removed from V and 2 bases from J, the gap between germline ends came to 16 bases. CDR3 nucleotide sequence: TGCGCCAGCAGCCTGAACAGGGATCCCACTGGAAACACCATATATTTT. Translation gives CASSLNRDPTGNTIYF.